This entry lists 27 T cell receptor beta chains sequenced from one sample in a study of blood T cell repertoires in COVID-19. The repertoire was sequenced with immunoSEQ multiplex PCR; TCRdb's copy has only in-frame clones and lacks some. The repertoire holds 430,000 or so clones, with 70% to 90% as singletons. Input material: peripheral blood. Receptors originate from a man aged 18 to 35 with COVID-19, enrolled during active disease.

This clone turned up a few times. The rearrangement uses TRBV28 and TRBJ2-1; 9 bases map to TRBD2. The length of the CDR3 is 15 residues. The V gene's germline CDR1 is MDHEN and CDR2 SYDVKM. Trimming removed 4 bases from V and 5 bases from J; junction bases left unmatched: 6. The CDR3 region is CASSSPGTSHNEQFF. CDR3 nucleotides: TGTGCCAGCAGTTCTCCTGGGACTAGCCACAATGAGCAGTTCTTC.

The gene calls are TRBV5-3 and TRBJ2-1; 8 bases are shared with TRBD1. TRBV5-3 carries the ORF label, with uncertain function. This CDR3 is 16 amino acids long. V was pared by 4 bases and J by 8 bases, with 14 bases of the junction left unmatched. The CDR3 loop is CARSRPRDRCSDEQFF. The CDR3 nucleotides read TGTGCCAGAAGCCGTCCCCGGGACAGGTGTAGCGATGAGCAGTTCTTC.

This clone was counted once. The V and J genes are TRBV7-9 and TRBJ1-4; D gene uncertain. This CDR3 comprises 13 residues. Per germline, CDR1 SEHNR and CDR2 FQNEAQ (reference sequence). V shed 5 bases and J shed 7 bases, with 11 bases lying between them. The CDR3 is CASSTMAIEKLFF. As DNA, the CDR3 is TGTGCCAGCAGCACTATGGCTATTGAAAAACTGTTTTTT.

The sample holds a few counts of this clone. The V call is TRBV20-1, the J call TRBJ2-4; D gene unclear. Trimming pared 4 bases from V and 6 bases from J, leaving 4 bases between. Per germline, CDR1 DFQATT and CDR2 SNEGSKA (reference sequence). The CDR3 spans 10 residues. For the CDR3, the DNA is TGCAGTGCTAACGGAAACATTCAGTACTTC. Its protein is CSANGNIQYF.

The chain recombines TRBV11-3 with TRBJ2-1; 16 positions match TRBD2. Germline V gives CDR1 SGHNT, CDR2 YENEEA. V shed 5 bases, J shed 7 bases, and the junction held 11 bases outside the gene matches. This CDR3 has 18 residues. CDR3 protein: CASSRPPGLAGGANEQFF. The CDR3 nucleotides read TGTGCCAGCAGCCGACCACCGGGACTAGCGGGAGGGGCGAATGAGCAGTTCTTC.

J is TRBJ1-1 and V is TRBV7-9; D is possibly TRBD1 (6 bases). Germline assignment: CDR1 SEHNR and CDR2 FQNEAQ (reference sequence). V lost 6 bases and J 2 bases, leaving 19 bases between the germline ends. The length of the CDR3 is 16 residues. CDR3 DNA: TGTGCCAGCAGGACGCCGGCCGGACAGCTAAACACTGAAGCTTTCTTT. This encodes CASRTPAGQLNTEAFF.

The chain combines TRBV6-5 with TRBJ1-2, with a possible D match to TRBD1 (6 bases). The CDR3 totals 14 residues. Trimming took 5 bases from V and 7 from J, leaving 17 bases between them. Germline-derived CDR1 and CDR2 are MNHEY and SVGAGI. CDR3 nucleotides: TGTGCCAGCAGTACAACAGGGAAATCCGTTGGCTACACCTTC. It encodes CASSTTGKSVGYTF.

This clone was observed once. The chain recombines TRBV15 with TRBJ2-3, with a possible D match to TRBD2 (5 bases). Germline CDR1 and CDR2: LNHNV and YYDKDF (reference sequence). The CDR3 consists of 17 residues. V lost 0 bases and J lost 4, with 17 bases in between. CDR3 DNA: TGTGCCACCAGCAGAGATCGGAGTAGTGCGGGTCCAGATACGCAGTATTTT. Residues: CATSRDRSSAGPDTQYF.

The chain joins TRBV11-1 to TRBJ1-3; D not resolved. CDR3 length: 16 amino acids. Germline CDR1 is SGHAT and CDR2 is FQDESV (reference sequence). V gave up 5 bases and J gave up 0 bases, with 14 bases separating them. The CDR3 here is CASSLHPTHSGNTIYF. The CDR3 coding sequence is TGTGCCAGCAGCCTCCACCCGACACACTCTGGAAACACCATATATTTT.

This chain links TRBV6-5 with TRBJ1-5; possible D gene TRBD1, 5 bases. Trimming took 0 bases from V and 2 from J, leaving 8 bases between them. CDR1 and CDR2 from the germline V gene are MNHEY and SVGAGI. This CDR3 region has 15 residues. This CDR3 reads CASSYSARGNQPQHF. Written as DNA, the CDR3 is TGTGCCAGCAGTTACTCGGCCAGGGGCAATCAGCCCCAGCATTTT.

Regarding this clone: Relative to the germline gene, one junction end is altered; a read error may explain this. The CDR3 region has the DNA TGTGCCTCGAGTATCAGGGGGCGAGCGGGCTATGGCTACACCTTC. Its protein product is CASSIRGRAGYGYTF. The chain has TRBV30 and TRBJ1-2, with TRBD1 identical over 8 bases. Germline-derived CDR1 and CDR2 are GTSNPN and SVGIG (reference sequence). The CDR3 length is 15 residues.

This chain's CDR3 is CASSVRSGTGVSYEQYF. In DNA, the CDR3 is TGTGCCAGCAGTGTAAGGTCCGGGACAGGGGTCTCCTACGAGCAGTACTTC. This sequence joins TRBV2 and TRBJ2-7; 10 bases are a match to TRBD1. The germline gives CDR1 SNHLY, CDR2 FYNNEI. Trimming removed 4 bases from V and 0 bases from J; junction bases left unmatched: 9. This CDR3 spans 17 amino acids. The whole variable domain, remainder taken from reference TRBV2 and TRBJ2-7, is EPEVTQTPSHQVTQMGQEVILRCVPISNHLYFYWYRQILGQKVEFLVSFYNNEISEKSEIFDDQFSVERPDGSNFTLKIRSTKLEDSAMYFCASSVRSGTGVSYEQYFGPGTRLTVT.

J is TRBJ1-2 and V is TRBV7-2; TRBD1 might be the D (5 bases). Germline CDR1 and CDR2: SGHTA and FQGNSA. The V end lost 1 base, the J end lost 8 bases, and 17 bases lay between the germline ends. There are 15 residues in the CDR3. CDR3 loop: CASSLGGGDTGGYTF. In DNA, the CDR3 is TGTGCCAGCAGCTTAGGTGGAGGGGATACGGGCGGCTACACCTTC.

For this clone: An end of the junction does not agree with germline; a read error may underlie this. V gene TRBV19 combines with J gene TRBJ2-2, with 14 bases aligning to TRBD2. CDR1 and CDR2 from the germline V gene are LNHDA and SQIVND (reference sequence). The CDR3 is made up of 17 amino acids. The chain's CDR3 is CASTATSGRANPGELFF. The CDR3 DNA reads TGTGCCAGTACCGCGACTAGCGGGAGGGCGAACCCCGGGGAGCTGTTTTTT.

The V gene is TRBV5-4, the J gene TRBJ2-3; D uncertain. The V end was cut by 4 bases, the J end by 2 bases, with 11 bases between. Germline V CDR1 and CDR2: SGHNT, YYREEE (reference sequence). The CDR3 contains 14 residues. The CDR3 sequence: CASSPPLDTDTQYF. As DNA, the CDR3 is TGTGCCAGCAGCCCCCCGTTAGACACAGATACGCAGTATTTT.

This clone was observed a single time. The rearrangement joins TRBV19 to TRBJ1-5; TRBD1 agrees at 8 bases. The CDR3 extends over 14 amino acids. Germline lookup yields CDR1 LNHDA and CDR2 SQIVND (reference sequence). Trimming took 6 bases from V and 2 from J; bases not matched to a gene: 3. CDR3 protein: CASRLTGGNQPQHF. Here the CDR3 DNA reads TGTGCCAGTAGGCTGACAGGGGGCAATCAGCCCCAGCATTTT.

The chain carries TRBV5-1 and TRBJ2-1, with 9 bases matching TRBD2. CDR3 size: 15 residues. Per the germline V gene, CDR1 is SGHRS and CDR2 is YFSETQ. V was clipped by 2 bases and J by 7 bases; unmatched bases: 7. CDR3 residues: CASSFEASGTNEQFF. The CDR3 region has the DNA TGCGCCAGCAGCTTCGAGGCTAGCGGGACTAATGAGCAGTTCTTC.

The rearrangement joins TRBV19 to TRBJ2-1, with 8 nucleotides matching TRBD1. CDR3 size: 15 residues. The germline CDR1 and CDR2 sequences are LNHDA and SQIVND (reference sequence). V lost 3 bases, J lost 3 bases, and 4 bases stayed unmatched. The CDR3 nucleotides read TGTGCCAGTAGTATCCCAGGGGGCTACTACAATGAGCAGTTCTTC. Amino acid sequence: CASSIPGGYYNEQFF.

This clone was detected only once. The gene calls are TRBV3-1 (or the pseudogene TRBV3-2) and TRBJ1-2, with D possibly matching TRBD1 (5 bases). Trimming shortened V by 3 bases and J by 8 bases, and 16 bases separated the two germline ends. The CDR3 runs to 14 residues. CDR1 and CDR2 (germline): LGHDT, YNNKEL (reference sequence). CDR3 DNA sequence: TGTGCCAGCAGCCATGAAGCGGGACCGGGGGGCTACACCTTC. It is translated as CASSHEAGPGGYTF.

The chain joins TRBV4-1 to TRBJ2-5; possibly TRBD2 for D (6 bases). V lost 5 bases, J lost 5 bases, and 18 bases lay in between. The V gene's germline CDR1 is MGHRA and CDR2 YSYEKL. The CDR3 totals 15 residues. The CDR3 loop is CASSFSGHTKETQYF. CDR3 DNA: TGCGCCAGCAGCTTTAGCGGACATACTAAGGAGACCCAGTACTTC.

This chain uses TRBV13 with TRBJ2-2, with D maybe TRBD2 (6 bases). This CDR3 spans 15 amino acids. Trimming removed 1 base at V and 9 bases at J, with 15 bases between. Germline V lookup: CDR1 PRHDT, CDR2 FYEKMQ (reference sequence). The CDR3 DNA sequence: TGTGCCAGCAGCTTAGCTTCGGGGGTTGAGCGGGAGCTGTTTTTT. Residues: CASSLASGVERELFF.

The rearrangement links TRBV19 to TRBJ2-2; 8 bases agree with TRBD2. With 0 bases clipped from V and 3 bases from J, the junction kept 0 bases outside the gene matches. The V gene's germline CDR1 is LNHDA and CDR2 SQIVND (reference sequence). The CDR3 has 15 amino acids. The CDR3 DNA follows: TGTGCCAGTAGTATAGACGGGGGGGACACCGGGGAGCTGTTTTTT. It encodes CASSIDGGDTGELFF.

The chain joins TRBV18 to TRBJ1-1; D is unclear. This CDR3 contains 13 residues. The germline V gene has CDR1 KGHSH and CDR2 LQKENI. Trimming removed 8 bases at V and 8 bases at J, with 18 bases between. CDR3: CASHTAPIQEAFF. DNA for the CDR3: TGTGCCAGCCACACCGCACCGATTCAGGAAGCTTTCTTT.

This chain joins TRBV24-1 and TRBJ2-1; 8 bases are shared with TRBD2. This CDR3 has 17 residues. The trim removed 7 bases at V and 1 base at J, leaving 11 bases unmatched. Looked up from germline, CDR1 is KGHDR and CDR2 is SFDVKD. CDR3: CATSSPRAGGSYNEQFF. The CDR3 DNA reads as TGTGCCACCAGCTCTCCCAGGGCGGGAGGTTCCTACAATGAGCAGTTCTTC.

This chain links TRBV5-1 with TRBJ2-3; 8 nucleotides align to TRBD2. CDR1 is SGHRS and CDR2 is YFSETQ in the germline V gene. J was trimmed by 5 bases and V by 1 base; bases with no gene match: 6. CDR3 length: 15 amino acids. DNA of the CDR3: TGCGCCAGCAGCTTGACGGGAGGGGCCGGAGATACGCAGTATTTT. Amino acid sequence: CASSLTGGAGDTQYF.

V and J are TRBV25-1 and TRBJ2-5, with 9 bases aligning to TRBD2. The junction had 9 bases not matched to a gene; V was cut back by 2 bases and J by 5 bases. This CDR3 is 16 amino acids long. Germline assignment: CDR1 MGHDK and CDR2 SYGVNS. This chain's CDR3 is CASSEILAGWGETQYF. DNA of the CDR3: TGTGCCAGCAGTGAAATCCTAGCGGGATGGGGGGAGACCCAGTACTTC.

The V gene is TRBV30, the J gene TRBJ1-1; maybe TRBD1 (6 bases). The CDR3 runs 14 residues. V was pared by 2 bases and J by 0 bases, with 10 bases between. Germline assignment: CDR1 GTSNPN and CDR2 SVGIG (reference sequence). CDR3 nucleotide sequence: TGTGCCTGGAGTAAGGGGGGGATGAACACTGAAGCTTTCTTT. Translated: CAWSKGGMNTEAFF.